The source of this TCR beta chain is a study of blood T cell repertoires in COVID-19 (dated by TCRdb to 2020 to 2022). Regarding the study in general: Samples covering the acute and convalescent phases of COVID-19 were provided by collaborators in the United States, Italy and Spain. The material from the prospective study consisted of cDNA or gDNA derived from T cells, B-cell-depleted T cells, or PBMCs. Subjects who had been exposed to COVID-19, were actively infected with it, or had recovered from it provided the deeply sampled blood TCRbeta repertoires that made up the dataset. A freely available public database, intended as a resource for researchers studying the immune response to SARS-CoV-2, is where the repertoires were released. The samples were drawn from two sources: the first 160 participants of the ongoing ImmuneRACE study, and approximately 1,300 subjects contributed by 6 global collaborators. A de-identified subject ID, COVID-19 status, age in years and sex were almost always included in the sample metadata. HLA class I and class II types, where available, came from metadata supplied by the sample provider rather than from assay-based typing.

Study-level results and caveats: The quantity of clinical and demographic metadata differed by source and by participant and was supplied without curation.

On this clone itself: Its specific antigen is unknown. No per-base quality is available; no much larger clone lies one base away.

Enrolling through a virtual design, the prospective study's participants ranged in age from roughly 18 to 95 years and lived across about two dozen United States geographic areas. In the prospective study, cohorts were assigned on the basis of participant-reported clinical history obtained from a screening survey and a study questionnaire. In the prospective study, whole blood, serum and a nasopharyngeal or oropharyngeal swab were collected from each participant by mobile phlebotomists. Participants in the prospective study had the option to provide additional blood draws and questionnaires over an approximately 2-month period. Blood samples from the prospective study were shipped frozen or at room temperature prior to DNA extraction. TCRbeta CDR3 regions were amplified from genomic DNA by means of the immunoSEQ Assay, a bias-controlled multiplex PCR. As for how the authors treated the data: Nucleated cell counts per sample were estimated from amplification of reference gene primers within the assay. To quantify the absolute abundance of each unique TCRbeta CDR3 rearrangement, sequence reads were collapsed and filtered. For each sample, productive Simpson clonality was calculated as the square root of Simpson's diversity index over productive rearrangements. This is the immuneACCESS table as TCRdb keeps it, with only in-frame sequences that have V and J called. A part of the clones is gone; compared with another copy, unresolved V genes explain less than half, and the rest is unexplained. D and trimming were read from the DNA, whereas the V and J calls and clone size are those reported in that table. This sample gives about 270,000 clones in total; approximately 90% of them show up just once. The ten largest clones add up to 4.1% of the sample.

V loses 1 base of germline sequence and J loses 8 bases, and the interval between the two ends is 15 bases. The CDR3 holds 15 amino acids from the cysteine to the phenylalanine. The kept DNA is CDR3 alone, 45 bases in frame from the first base. The germline V gene gives CDR1 as MGHRA and CDR2 as YSYEKL. The receptor's source is a woman in her 30s with acute COVID-19. Sample: PBMCs or T cells enriched from blood (not recorded which). The chain is assembled from TRBV4-1 and TRBJ1-3, with the D segment identity uncertain. The nucleotide sequence reads TGCGCCAGCAGCCAAGCTTTCAGCCCCGGGGACACCATATATTTT. The encoded protein is CASSQAFSPGDTIYF.